A single sample gave rise to the 15 T cell receptor beta chains below, sequenced in a study of blood T cells in healthy people across ages. For the second PCR, which ran for roughly 6 to 11 cycles, a sample-barcoded 5' primer and a J-beta primer mix were used. TCRdb independently ran MiXCR on the 5' RACE reads; one entry per CDR3 protein. In the table there are 1.8 million or so distinct CDR3 sequences, roughly two fifths of which are singletons. Specimen: blood. The origin of the receptors is a human donor in good health.

This clonotype was observed a single time. This rearrangement joins TRBV20-1 to TRBJ2-6, with 7 bases matching TRBD1. The CDR3 has 16 amino acids. Germline V gene lookup returns CDR1 DFQATT and CDR2 SNEGSKA (reference sequence). J was trimmed by 0 bases and V by 6 bases; bases with no gene match: 8. CDR3 amino acids: CSAPGGRHSGANVLTF. The CDR3 DNA is TGCAGTGCCCCAGGGGGACGGCACTCTGGGGCCAACGTCCTGACTTTC.

The chain recombines TRBV6-1 with TRBJ1-1; TRBD1 agrees at 12 bases. Looked up from germline, CDR1 is MNHNS and CDR2 is SASEGT. This CDR3 has 18 amino acids. V shed 5 bases and J 3 bases; nucleotides not matched to a gene: 13. In nucleotides, the CDR3 is TGTGCCAGCAGTCCCAACCCCGGGACAGGGGGCTTGGACACTGAAGCTTTCTTT. Protein sequence: CASSPNPGTGGLDTEAFF.

In its sample, this clonotype was seen many times. V gene TRBV20-1 combines with J gene TRBJ2-7; TRBD1 agrees at 8 bases. CDR1 and CDR2 from the germline V gene are DFQATT and SNEGSKA (reference sequence). There are 15 residues in the CDR3. V gave up 1 base and J gave up 2 bases; unmatched junction bases: 7. The CDR3 reads CSARGRDRTTYEQYF. The CDR3 DNA reads as TGCAGTGCTAGAGGGCGGGACAGGACCACCTACGAGCAGTACTTC.

The chain couples TRBV11-1 to TRBJ2-3, with D perhaps TRBD1 (6 bases). Trimming pared 4 bases from V and 6 bases from J, leaving 17 bases between. This CDR3 has 15 amino acids. Per germline, CDR1 SGHAT and CDR2 FQDESV (reference sequence). The DNA for the CDR3 is TGTGCCAGCAGCTCGTATTCAGGGGACCGGGATACGCAGTATTTT. It encodes CASSSYSGDRDTQYF.

This sequence joins TRBV20-1 and TRBJ2-3; no firm D call. The CDR3 spans 15 residues. Per germline, CDR1 DFQATT and CDR2 SNEGSKA (reference sequence). The CDR3 nucleotides are TGCAGCGGTAAAGATGGCGGTCTAGACACAGATACGCAGTATTTT. It translates to CSGKDGGLDTDTQYF.

The table lists this clonotype with a few counts. V and J are TRBV4-2 and TRBJ2-1; tentative D call: TRBD2 (6 bases). Germline V lookup: CDR1 LGHNA, CDR2 YNFKEQ. The CDR3 is 14 amino acids. The V gene lost 0 bases and the J gene lost 7 bases, with 10 bases spanning the gap. In DNA form, the CDR3 reads TGTGCCAGCAGCCAAGATTGGAGGGTGAATGAGCAGTTCTTC. Translation gives CASSQDWRVNEQFF.

This clonotype is a singleton in its sample. V and J are TRBV13 and TRBJ2-1; the match to TRBD2 covers 10 bases. This CDR3 comprises 17 residues. CDR1 PRHDT and CDR2 FYEKMQ come from the germline V gene (reference sequence). Germline trimming cut 1 base from V and 8 bases from J; bases unmatched to any gene: 11. CDR3 amino acids: CASSLVPAGGPFDEQFF. CDR3 DNA: TGTGCCAGCAGCTTAGTGCCAGCGGGGGGGCCTTTTGATGAGCAGTTCTTC. Combining the CDR3 with reference TRBV13 and TRBJ2-1 gives the whole variable domain AAGVIQSPRHLIKEKRETATLKCYPIPRHDTVYWYQQGPGQDPQFLISFYEKMQSDKGSIPDRFSAQQFSDYHSELNMSSLELGDSALYFCASSLVPAGGPFDEQFFGPGTRLTVL.

As to this clonotype: A read error may account for a junction end that differs from germline. The chain carries TRBV7-9 and TRBJ1-2, with TRBD1 matching over 7 bases. The CDR3 consists of 13 residues. Germline CDR1 reads SEHNR; CDR2 reads FQNEAQ (reference sequence). CDR3 amino acids: CACSSGQPYGYTF. CDR3 nucleotides: TGTGCCTGCAGCTCGGGACAGCCCTATGGCTACACCTTC. Drawing the rest from reference TRBV7-9 and TRBJ1-2, the complete variable domain is DTGVSQNPRHKITKRGQNVTFRCDPISEHNRLYWYRQTLGQGPEFLTYFQNEAQLEKSRLLSDRFSAERPKGSFSTLEIQRTEQGDSAMYLCACSSGQPYGYTFGSGTRLTVV.

The chain uses TRBV7-8 and TRBJ2-7; possibly TRBD1 or TRBD2 for D (5 bases each). The DNA end is more similar to TRBJ2-5, so the J call may be wrong. CDR1 SGHVS and CDR2 FQNEAQ come from the germline V gene. CDR3 length equals 14 residues. The CDR3 reads CASSFGTTAETQYF. CDR3 bases: TGTGCCAGCAGCTTTGGGACGACAGCTGAGACCCAGTACTTC.

This clonotype was detected only a few times. This chain links TRBV24-1 with TRBJ2-5; TRBD2 agrees at 14 bases. J was trimmed by 3 bases and V by 4 bases; bases with no gene match: 3. The CDR3 covers 16 residues. Looked up from germline, CDR1 is KGHDR and CDR2 is SFDVKD. The CDR3, as DNA: TGTGCCACCAGTGACCTGGGACTAGCGGGGGAAGAGACCCAGTACTTC. It specifies CATSDLGLAGEETQYF.

This clonotype showed up just a few times. This chain joins TRBV6-4 and TRBJ2-2; 10 bases are shared with TRBD2. V gave up 2 bases and J gave up 3 bases; unmatched junction bases: 0. This CDR3 has 15 residues. The germline CDR1 and CDR2 sequences are MRHNA and SNTAGT. The CDR3 is CASSDGTSDTGELFF. CDR3 sequence (DNA): TGTGCCAGCAGTGACGGGACTAGCGACACCGGGGAGCTGTTTTTT.

This sequence joins TRBV6-2 or TRBV6-3 and TRBJ2-5; D perhaps matches TRBD2 (5 bases). Germline CDR1 and CDR2: MNHEY and SVGEGT. The V and J ends lost 2 bases and 5 bases respectively, with 15 bases between them. This CDR3 is 15 amino acids long. CDR3 region: CASSYMTTRRETQYF. As DNA, the CDR3 is TGTGCCAGCAGTTACATGACTACGCGGAGGGAGACCCAGTACTTC.

The chain joins TRBV12-3 or TRBV12-4 to TRBJ1-4; D is possibly TRBD1 (6 bases). V shed 6 bases and J shed 3 bases, with 11 bases lying between them. This CDR3 is built from 14 residues. CDR3: CASRSGGPNEKLFF. Here the CDR3 DNA reads TGTGCCAGCAGGTCCGGGGGCCCTAATGAAAAACTGTTTTTT.

This clonotype was recorded once. The chain joins TRBV9 to TRBJ2-4, with TRBD2 as a possible D gene (6 bases). Trimming took 2 bases from V and 13 from J, leaving 22 bases between them. Germline V gene data show CDR1 as SGDLS and CDR2 as YYNGEE. The CDR3 contains 15 residues. The CDR3 spells CASSVGLPRENEQYF. The DNA of the CDR3 is TGTGCCAGCAGCGTGGGACTCCCACGGGAAAATGAGCAGTACTTC. The full variable domain, rest sourced from reference TRBV9 and TRBJ2-4, is DSGVTQTPKHLITATGQRVTLRCSPRSGDLSVYWYQQSLDQGLQFLIQYYNGEERAKGNILERFSAQQFPDLHSELNLSSLELGDSALYFCASSVGLPRENEQYFGAGTRLSVL.

The chain employs TRBV4-3 and TRBJ2-3; D is perhaps TRBD1 (6 bases). There are 15 residues in the CDR3. The germline CDR1 and CDR2 sequences are LGHNA and YSLEER. The V gene lost 1 base and the J gene lost 4 bases, with 12 bases spanning the gap. As DNA, the CDR3 is TGCGCCAGCAGCCAAGGCCCAGGGGCAGCAGATACGCAGTATTTT. This gives the protein CASSQGPGAADTQYF.